These T cell receptor beta chains were read from a single sample in a study of PD-1 blockade in classical Hodgkin lymphoma. TCRdb's table, derived via immunoSEQ multiplex PCR, lists solely in-frame clones and lacks some. Among around 19,000 clones listed, about nine tenths were seen once. The sample here was peripheral blood mononuclear cells (PBMCs), taken before the second cycle of nivolumab. Source of these receptors: a human donor with classical Hodgkin lymphoma. Each CDR3 is given with its conserved first and last residue. A D gene is named only where the DNA matches it firmly. A row's size may be missing; if present it is once, few, many or a size class.

CDR3nt	CDR3aa	j_gene	abundance	d_gene	v_gene
TGTGCCAGCAGAGAGGCTAGCGGGACGTACCAAGAGACCCAGTACTTC	CASREASGTYQETQYF	TRBJ2-5	NA	TRBD2	TRBV28
TGTGCCAGCAGCTTGGGGTCGGACTCATACCTCAGCTCCTACGAGCAGTACTTC	CASSLGSDSYLSSYEQYF	TRBJ2-7	NA	NA	TRBV7-9
TGCGCCAGCAGCTTATCGGGGAGTGGAAACACCATATATTTT	CASSLSGSGNTIYF	TRBJ1-3	once	NA	TRBV5-1
TGCGCCAGCAGCTTGGACTCGGGCGGCTCAAACACTGAAGCTTTCTTT	CASSLDSGGSNTEAFF	TRBJ1-1	once	NA	TRBV5-1
TGCGCCAGCAGCTTGGATAATTACTCTGGAAACACCATATATTTT	CASSLDNYSGNTIYF	TRBJ1-3	NA	NA	TRBV5-1
TGTGCCAGCAGCTTAGAGTCAACCTCTGGAAACACCATATATTTT	CASSLESTSGNTIYF	TRBJ1-3	NA	NA	TRBV7-9
TGTGCCAGCAGTGGACGGGTACAAGAGACCCAGTACTTC	CASSGRVQETQYF	TRBJ2-5	NA	NA	TRBV2
TGTGCCAGCAGCTACTCTAGCGGGGGCCGAACCACCTACGAGCAGTACTTC	CASSYSSGGRTTYEQYF	TRBJ2-7	NA	TRBD2	TRBV7-8
TGCGCCAGCAGCCGGGAGGGGGCTATGAACACTGAAGCTTTCTTT	CASSREGAMNTEAFF	TRBJ1-1	once	TRBD1	TRBV5-1
TGTGCCAGCAGAAGACTAGCGGGGGGGCATGAGACCCAGTACTTC	CASRRLAGGHETQYF	TRBJ2-5	NA	TRBD2	TRBV27
TGTGCCAGCAGCCCAGGGACTAGCGGGGGCTACGAGCAGTACTTC	CASSPGTSGGYEQYF	TRBJ2-7	NA	TRBD2	TRBV4-2
TGTGCCAGCAGCGATAATTTGGGGGATACGCAGTATTTT	CASSDNLGDTQYF	TRBJ2-3	NA	NA	TRBV7-2
TGTGCCATCAGTGAGTCTGAACAGGCGTCCAACTATGGCTACACCTTC	CAISESEQASNYGYTF	TRBJ1-2	NA	NA	TRBV10-3
TGTGCCAGCAGCAAAAGCCGTAAAAGTGGCTACACCTTC	CASSKSRKSGYTF	TRBJ1-2	NA	NA	TRBV6-5